This passage covers 8 T cell receptor beta chains from one sample sequenced in a study of monozygotic twins with inflammatory bowel disease. TCRdb reprocessed the 5' RACE reads, with one entry per CDR3 protein and no DNA. The repertoire table contains 80,000 or so distinct CDR3 sequences. The sequencing input was blood. These receptors all stem from a human donor with ulcerative colitis or Crohn's disease, or a healthy co-twin of an affected twin (not recorded which).

The rearrangement joins TRBV12-3 or TRBV12-4 to TRBJ1-1; TCRdb's D gene call, TRBD1, goes unchecked for lack of DNA. The CDR3 covers 16 residues. CDR3: CASSPRDTHLNTEAFF.

The chain combines TRBV15 with TRBJ1-2; the D gene TCRdb calls, TRBD1, cannot be checked with no DNA. The CDR3 sequence is 14 residues long. The germline gives CDR1 LNHNV, CDR2 YYDKDF (reference sequence). The CDR3 here is CATSRDTTGNGYTF.

The chain joins TRBV18 to TRBJ1-2. The germline CDR1 and CDR2 sequences are KGHSH and LQKENI. The CDR3 sequence is 16 residues long. The CDR3 spells CASSPFVAGPNYGYTF.

V gene TRBV5-1 combines with J gene TRBJ2-5; the TCRdb D gene call, TRBD1, has no DNA to confirm it. CDR1 is SGHRS and CDR2 is YFSETQ in the germline V gene. The CDR3 covers 15 residues. CDR3 amino acids: CASSLGGDPQETQYF.

This chain links TRBV11-1 with TRBJ1-2. The CDR3 has 14 residues. The V gene's germline CDR1 is SGHAT and CDR2 FQDESV (reference sequence). CDR3 in amino acids: CASSIGTGPGGYTF.

The chain carries TRBV7-2 and TRBJ1-6. The CDR3 contains 14 residues. Per the germline V gene, CDR1 is SGHTA and CDR2 is FQGNSA. CDR3 loop: CASRPQGGISPLHF.

The rearrangement joins TRBV7-9 to TRBJ1-2; TCRdb proposes TRBD1, but this gene call is untestable without DNA. The CDR3 totals 14 residues. From germline, CDR1 is SEHNR and CDR2 FQNEAQ (reference sequence). CDR3 protein: CASSTVQELYGYTF.

The genes are TRBV28 and TRBJ2-3; TCRdb names TRBD2, which stays unverified in the absence of DNA. CDR1 MDHEN and CDR2 SYDVKM come from the germline V gene. This CDR3 comprises 17 residues. CDR3 in amino acids: CASSLSSGGWRADTQYF.